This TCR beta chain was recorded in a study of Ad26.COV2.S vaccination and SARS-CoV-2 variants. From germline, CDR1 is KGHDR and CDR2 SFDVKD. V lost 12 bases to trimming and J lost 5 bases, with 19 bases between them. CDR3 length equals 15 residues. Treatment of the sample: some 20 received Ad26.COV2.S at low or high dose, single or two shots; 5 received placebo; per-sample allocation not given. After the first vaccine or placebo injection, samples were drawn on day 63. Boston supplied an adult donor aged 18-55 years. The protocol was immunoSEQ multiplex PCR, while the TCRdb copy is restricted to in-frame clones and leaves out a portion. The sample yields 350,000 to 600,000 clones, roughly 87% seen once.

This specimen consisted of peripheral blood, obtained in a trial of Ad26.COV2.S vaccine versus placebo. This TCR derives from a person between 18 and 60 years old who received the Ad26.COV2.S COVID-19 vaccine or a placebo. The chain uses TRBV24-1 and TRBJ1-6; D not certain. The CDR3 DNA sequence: TGTGCCTCGTTTCGGCCCGAACTTAATAATTCACCCCTCCACTTT. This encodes CASFRPELNNSPLHF.